This T cell receptor beta chain was captured in a study of shared clonotypes between healthy human individuals. Study-level points and caveats: Estimated richness was generally greater in naive than memory subsets.

Germline-derived CDR1 and CDR2 are KGHSH and LQKENI. This CDR3 has 16 amino acids. V dropped 5 bases and J dropped 4; count of bases not matched to a gene: 5. As to this clone: Its specificity is unknown.

Every donor was a Caucasian adult from Nashville, Tennessee. For sorted subsets, roughly 200 ng DNA per replicate equaled some 27,000 T cell genomes. Profiled with immunoSEQ multiplex PCR; TCRdb holds only in-frame clones, not every one. The sample carries roughly 2.5 million clones, 85% to 95% recorded once. The TCR comes from a man in his late teens or twenties in good health. Material: naive CD4+ T cells sorted from blood. Subset denoted: CD45RA+ positively selected. The chain has TRBV18 and TRBJ2-7, with TRBD2 matching 16 bases. The CDR3 coding sequence is TGTGCCAGCTCAGAGGGACTAGCGGGAGGGCCGTACGAGCAGTACTTC. Its translation is CASSEGLAGGPYEQYF.